The 4 T cell receptor beta chains below all came from one sample that was sequenced in a study of shared clonotypes between healthy human individuals. Clones were read by immunoSEQ multiplex PCR, and TCRdb kept only the in-frame ones, dropping some. The sample shows around 2.1 million clones, around 95% of them seen only once. The sequenced sample was naive CD4+ T cells sorted from blood. The subset is: CD45RA+ positively selected. The receptor set was obtained from a man younger than 35 in good health.

This rearrangement joins TRBV6-5 to TRBJ2-7, with 7 bases aligning to TRBD1. In germline, CDR1 is MNHEY, CDR2 SVGAGI. There are 15 residues in the CDR3. J was trimmed by 0 bases and V by 2 bases; bases with no gene match: 4. The CDR3 protein is CASSYATGVSYEQYF. The CDR3 region has the DNA TGTGCCAGCAGTTACGCTACAGGGGTCTCCTACGAGCAGTACTTC.

The rearrangement uses TRBV2 and TRBJ2-2; 8 bases are a match to TRBD2. The germline gives CDR1 SNHLY, CDR2 FYNNEI. This CDR3 has 14 residues. V was clipped by 8 bases and J by 0 bases; unmatched bases: 2. The CDR3 here is CASERGSNTGELFF. The CDR3, as DNA: TGTGCCAGCGAGCGGGGGTCGAACACCGGGGAGCTGTTTTTT.

The rearrangement uses TRBV4-1 and TRBJ1-4; D may be TRBD1 (5 bases). Germline assignment: CDR1 MGHRA and CDR2 YSYEKL. V lost 6 bases, J lost 0 bases, and 14 bases lay in between. The CDR3 is 16 amino acids. In DNA form, the CDR3 reads TGCGCCAGCAGACCGTTATTGGGGGCAACTAATGAAAAACTGTTTTTT. Its translation: CASRPLLGATNEKLFF.

V usage is TRBV18 and J usage is TRBJ2-2; possible D gene TRBD1, 6 bases. Trimming pared 2 bases from V and 1 base from J, leaving 8 bases between. Germline V gene sequence: CDR1 KGHSH, CDR2 LQKENI. This CDR3 contains 15 residues. The CDR3: CASSPEGQNTGELFF. CDR3 nucleotide sequence: TGTGCCAGCTCACCAGAGGGACAGAACACCGGGGAGCTGTTTTTT.